This TCR beta chain is from a study of blood T cells in healthy people across ages. The ends were cut back, 1 base at V and 0 bases at J, with 4 bases in the middle. Germline V CDR1 and CDR2: MDHEN, SYDVKM. The CDR3 is 15 residues long. Through a sample-barcoded 5' primer and a J-beta primer mix, a second PCR was run for 7 to 11 cycles. Carrying 12 random nucleotides, a template-switch adaptor labeled each individual cDNA molecule. From each sample, at least 2.5 million paired-end reads containing CDR3 were obtained. TCRdb reanalysed the 5' RACE reads using MiXCR and keeps one entry per CDR3 protein. Of over 700,000 distinct CDR3 sequences in the sample, about 53% were seen once. This clonotype was recorded many times. Its antigen is currently unknown. Overall study results and limits: Naive CD4+ cell counts and diversity both ran higher in long-lived than in aged donors. While age rose, TCR beta diversity per million T cells dropped in a roughly linear way.

This chain connects TRBV28 to TRBJ2-6, with D uncertain. The receptor comes from an elderly man in good health. The sequencing input was blood. The CDR3 nucleotides are TGTGCCAGCAGTTTATTGGGCTCTGGGGCCAACGTCCTGACTTTC. Amino acids: CASSLLGSGANVLTF.